The clone carrying this TCR beta chain was counted only a few times. Its antigen is not known. Some clones are missing from TCRdb's copy, which holds only in-frame ones; the method was immunoSEQ multiplex PCR. Of over 700 clones listed, around 72% are singletons. This sample is drawn from a study of immune cell composition in non-small cell lung cancer. Findings of the study overall: Dominant in vivo tumour-associated clones were not shown to share tumour-reactive sequences.

From germline, CDR1 is SNHLY and CDR2 FYNNEI. This CDR3 region has 15 residues. Trimming shortened V by 3 bases and J by 0 bases, and 9 bases separated the two germline ends. The normal lung sample lay at least 3 cm, and maximally far, from the tumour. This chain joins TRBV2 and TRBJ1-5; D is uncertain. The sequenced sample was non-adjacent lung tissue. This TCR came from a human donor with non-small cell lung cancer. For the CDR3, the DNA is TGTGCCAGCAGTGATGGAGCGGCTAGCAATCAGCCCCAGCATTTT. Translated, it gives CASSDGAASNQPQHF. Combining the CDR3 with reference TRBV2 and TRBJ1-5 gives the whole variable domain EPEVTQTPSHQVTQMGQEVILRCVPISNHLYFYWYRQILGQKVEFLVSFYNNEISEKSEIFDDQFSVERPDGSNFTLKIRSTKLEDSAMYFCASSDGAASNQPQHFGDGTRLSIL.